Described below is a single T cell receptor beta chain sequence and its context. This sample was included in a study of preoperative IRX-2 immunotherapy in early breast cancer. Trimming took off 6 bases at V and 6 bases at J, with 12 bases between the two ends. The CDR3 contains 13 residues. The table came from immunoSEQ multiplex PCR; TCRdb's copy has only in-frame clones and leaves some out. The sample contains fewer than 70,000 clones, roughly 94% of which appear only once. Treatment: preoperative locoregional IRX-2 cytokine immunotherapy. This chain links TRBV23-1 with TRBJ1-5; D is ambiguous. TRBV23-1 falls under the ORF class, with uncertain function. The sample was gathered from a patient treated with IRX-2 immunotherapy. The sequence came from a human donor with breast cancer. The CDR3: CASRAGGGQPQHF. Here the CDR3 DNA reads TGCGCCAGCAGGGCAGGTGGAGGTCAGCCCCAGCATTTT.